This T cell receptor (beta chain) derives from a study of circulating CD8 cells and anti-PD-1 response in melanoma. Study as a whole: About 45% of the 13 patients had prior targeted therapy or immunotherapy; seven did not.

The CDR3 spans 11 residues. The germline CDR1 and CDR2 sequences are MGHRA and YSYEKL. The J segment lost 10 bases and the V segment lost 3 bases, leaving 0 bases of the junction unmatched. Four subsets defined by PD-1 and/or TIGIT were sorted from live CD3+CD8+TCRalphabeta+ cells. In its sample, this clonotype ranks as large. Its antigen remains unknown. Each library started from about 15 ng of total RNA using the QIAseq Immune Repertoire TCR panel. TCRdb re-derived calls from the reads in MiXCR, one entry per CDR3 protein. The sample lists roughly 210 distinct CDR3 sequences; around 3.7% were seen once. Findings and caveats of the study: A small cohort with few responders supplied the baseline and M1 comparisons. Replicates were generally not done for experiments.

The specimen was CD8+ T cells from PBMCs, collected at baseline or after one month of anti-PD-1 therapy (not recorded which). This sequence originates from a human donor with melanoma. The V call is TRBV4-1, the J call TRBJ2-1; 7 positions match TRBD2. This CDR3 reads CASSHGREQFF. The CDR3 DNA is TGCGCCAGCAGCCACGGGAGGGAGCAGTTCTTC.